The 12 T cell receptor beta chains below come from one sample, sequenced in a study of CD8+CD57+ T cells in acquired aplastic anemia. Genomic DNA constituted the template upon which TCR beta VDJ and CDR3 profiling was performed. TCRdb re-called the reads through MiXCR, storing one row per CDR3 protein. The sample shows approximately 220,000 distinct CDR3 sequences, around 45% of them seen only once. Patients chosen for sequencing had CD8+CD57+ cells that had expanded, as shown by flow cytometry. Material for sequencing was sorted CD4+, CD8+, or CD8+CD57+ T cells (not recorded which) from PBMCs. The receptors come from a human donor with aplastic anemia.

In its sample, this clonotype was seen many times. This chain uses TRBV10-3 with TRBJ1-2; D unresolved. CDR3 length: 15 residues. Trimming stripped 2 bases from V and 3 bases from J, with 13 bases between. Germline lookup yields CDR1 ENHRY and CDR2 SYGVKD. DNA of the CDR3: TGTGCCATCAGTGAGGTCACTGGGTTTGACTATGGCTACACCTTC. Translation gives CAISEVTGFDYGYTF.

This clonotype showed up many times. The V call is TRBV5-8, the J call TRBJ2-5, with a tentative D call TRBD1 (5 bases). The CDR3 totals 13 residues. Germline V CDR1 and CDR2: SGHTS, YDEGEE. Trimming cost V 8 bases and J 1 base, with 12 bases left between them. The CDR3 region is CARAQGTQETQYF. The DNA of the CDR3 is TGTGCCAGAGCCCAGGGAACCCAAGAGACCCAGTACTTC.

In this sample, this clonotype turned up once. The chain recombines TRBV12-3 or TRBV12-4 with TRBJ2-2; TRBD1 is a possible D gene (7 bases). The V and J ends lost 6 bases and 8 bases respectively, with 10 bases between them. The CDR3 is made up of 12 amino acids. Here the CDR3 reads CASSAGQGELFF. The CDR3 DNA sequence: TGTGCCAGCAGCGCGGGACAGGGGGAGCTGTTTTTT.

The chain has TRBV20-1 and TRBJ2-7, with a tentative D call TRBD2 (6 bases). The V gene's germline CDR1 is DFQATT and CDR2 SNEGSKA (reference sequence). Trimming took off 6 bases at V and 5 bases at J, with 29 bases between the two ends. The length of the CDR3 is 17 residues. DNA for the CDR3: TGCAGTGCCAGCAGCCCCCGGGAGAGGGGAGGAAGGCACGAGCAGTACTTC. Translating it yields CSASSPRERGGRHEQYF.

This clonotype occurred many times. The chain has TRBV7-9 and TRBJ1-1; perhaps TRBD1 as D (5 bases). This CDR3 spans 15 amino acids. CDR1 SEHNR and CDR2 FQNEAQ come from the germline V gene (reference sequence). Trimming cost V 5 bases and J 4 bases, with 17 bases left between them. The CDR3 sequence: CASSDNQGLSTEAFF. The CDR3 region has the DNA TGTGCCAGCAGCGACAACCAGGGTTTGAGCACTGAAGCTTTCTTT.

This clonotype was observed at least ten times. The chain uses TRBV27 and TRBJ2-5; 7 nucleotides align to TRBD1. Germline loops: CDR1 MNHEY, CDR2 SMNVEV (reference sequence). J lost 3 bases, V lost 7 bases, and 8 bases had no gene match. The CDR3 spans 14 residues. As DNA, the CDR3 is TGTGCCAGCACGCCGACAGGGCATGAAGAGACCCAGTACTTC. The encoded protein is CASTPTGHEETQYF.

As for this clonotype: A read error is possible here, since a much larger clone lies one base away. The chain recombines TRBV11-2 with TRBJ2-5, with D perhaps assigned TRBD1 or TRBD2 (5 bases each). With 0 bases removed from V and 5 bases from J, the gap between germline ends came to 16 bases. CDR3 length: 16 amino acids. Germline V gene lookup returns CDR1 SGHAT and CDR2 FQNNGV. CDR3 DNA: TGTGCCAGCAGCTTAGAAGCTAGAGGGACGTTCGAGACCCAGTACTTC. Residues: CASSLEARGTFETQYF.

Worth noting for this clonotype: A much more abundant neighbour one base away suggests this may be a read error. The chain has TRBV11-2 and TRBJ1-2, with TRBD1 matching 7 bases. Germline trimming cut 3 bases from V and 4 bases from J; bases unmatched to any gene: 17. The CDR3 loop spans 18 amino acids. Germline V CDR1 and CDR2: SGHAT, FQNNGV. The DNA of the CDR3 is TGTGCCAGCAGCTTCGTGCGGTTTAGGGGGCCGGTTGTCTATGGCTACACCTTC. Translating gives CASSFVRFRGPVVYGYTF.

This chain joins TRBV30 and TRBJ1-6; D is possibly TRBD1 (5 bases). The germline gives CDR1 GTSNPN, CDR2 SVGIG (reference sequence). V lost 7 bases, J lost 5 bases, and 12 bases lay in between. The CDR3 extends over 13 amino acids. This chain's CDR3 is CASNGQDNSPLHF. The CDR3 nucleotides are TGTGCCTCGAACGGACAAGATAATTCACCCCTCCACTTT.

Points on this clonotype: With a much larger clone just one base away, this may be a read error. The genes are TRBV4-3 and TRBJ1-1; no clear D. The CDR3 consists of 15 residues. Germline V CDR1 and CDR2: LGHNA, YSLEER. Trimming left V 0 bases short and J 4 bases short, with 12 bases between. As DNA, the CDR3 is TGCGCCAGCAGCCAAGAACGGACGGTATTCACTGAAGCTTTCTTT. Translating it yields CASSQERTVFTEAFF.

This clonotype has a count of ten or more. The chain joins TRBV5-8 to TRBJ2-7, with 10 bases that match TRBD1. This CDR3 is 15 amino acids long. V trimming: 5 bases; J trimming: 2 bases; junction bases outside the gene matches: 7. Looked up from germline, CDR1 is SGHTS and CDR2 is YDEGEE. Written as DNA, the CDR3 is TGTGCCAGCAGGTCAAGGACAGGGGGTGCCTACGAGCAGTACTTC. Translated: CASRSRTGGAYEQYF.

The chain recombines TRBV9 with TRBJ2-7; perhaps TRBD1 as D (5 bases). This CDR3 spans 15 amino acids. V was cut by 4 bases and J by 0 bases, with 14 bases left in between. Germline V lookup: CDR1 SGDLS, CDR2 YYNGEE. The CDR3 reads CASSLGQDLSYEQYF. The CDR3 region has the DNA TGTGCCAGCAGCCTCGGACAAGACCTCTCCTACGAGCAGTACTTC.